This entry lists 10 T cell receptor beta chains sequenced from one sample in a study of blood T cell repertoires in COVID-19. Sequenced by immunoSEQ multiplex PCR; TCRdb stores in-frame clones only, minus some. The repertoire has roughly 260,000 clones, 83% of them found once; the top ten carry around 3.5%. Sample: PBMCs or T cells enriched from blood (not recorded which). Receptors originate from a woman aged 40 to 50 who had been exposed to COVID-19.

The DNA of the CDR3 is TGTGCCAGCAGCTTAGGCAGGGCCAATCAGCCCCAGCATTTT. Translated: CASSLGRANQPQHF. The J gene is TRBJ1-5, the V gene TRBV7-9, with a weak D call TRBD1 (5 bases). The CDR3 is 14 amino acids. Trimming left V 1 base short and J 3 bases short, with 7 bases between. Germline CDR1 is SEHNR and CDR2 is FQNEAQ (reference sequence).

In this sample, this clone turned up a few times. This chain connects TRBV28 to TRBJ1-2, with 9 bases lining up with TRBD1. V was pared by 5 bases and J by 6 bases, with 10 bases of the junction left unmatched. CDR3 size: 15 residues. From germline, CDR1 is MDHEN and CDR2 SYDVKM. The CDR3 DNA sequence: TGTGCCAGCAGTACCACGGGACAGGGTGAAAATGGCTACACCTTC. This translates into CASSTTGQGENGYTF.

In this sample, this clone turned up once. The genes are TRBV9 and TRBJ1-6, with 9 bases lining up with TRBD1. The CDR3 length is 15 residues. The V gene's germline CDR1 is SGDLS and CDR2 YYNGEE. Trimming removed 0 bases from V and 9 bases from J; junction bases left unmatched: 4. CDR3 sequence: CASSVAGQGGSPLHF. CDR3 in DNA: TGTGCCAGCAGCGTAGCGGGACAGGGTGGTTCACCCCTCCACTTT.

The V and J genes are TRBV7-8 and TRBJ1-6, with D possibly TRBD1 on 5 matching bases. The CDR3 runs to 16 residues. Germline V gene data show CDR1 as SGHVS and CDR2 as FQNEAQ. The V end was cut by 5 bases, the J end by 8 bases, with 19 bases between. CDR3 nucleotides: TGTGCCAGCAGCCAAACCCGGGCAGGGAGGGATTCACCCCTCCACTTT. Amino acids: CASSQTRAGRDSPLHF.

The chain uses TRBV7-9 and TRBJ1-1; weak D call: TRBD1 (6 bases). The V and J ends lost 5 bases and 1 base respectively, with 17 bases between them. This CDR3 comprises 16 residues. Germline V gene lookup returns CDR1 SEHNR and CDR2 FQNEAQ (reference sequence). This chain's CDR3 is CASSPPAGARNTEAFF. CDR3 bases: TGTGCCAGCAGCCCTCCCGCAGGGGCGAGGAACACTGAAGCTTTCTTT.

This chain links TRBV18 with TRBJ2-1; 7 positions match TRBD1. CDR1 is KGHSH and CDR2 is LQKENI in the germline V gene. The length of the CDR3 is 18 residues. The junction had 13 bases not matched to a gene; V was cut back by 1 base and J by 4 bases. The CDR3 reads CASSPQRDRGPTYNEQFF. The CDR3 nucleotides are TGTGCCAGCTCACCACAACGGGACAGAGGACCGACTTACAATGAGCAGTTCTTC.

This clone was observed a few times. The rearrangement links TRBV4-2 to TRBJ2-7, with D perhaps TRBD1 (5 bases). Between the trimmed V and J ends, which lost 2 bases and 3 bases, there was a span of 11 bases. Germline V gene sequence: CDR1 LGHNA, CDR2 YNFKEQ. This CDR3 is 14 amino acids long. The CDR3 loop reads CASSQFTGVYEQYF. The CDR3 DNA is TGTGCCAGCAGCCAATTCACAGGAGTCTACGAGCAGTACTTC.

This clone came up a few times. The V and J genes are TRBV7-2 and TRBJ1-2; D not certain. Trimming shortened V by 1 base and J by 4 bases, and 10 bases separated the two germline ends. Germline assignment: CDR1 SGHTA and CDR2 FQGNSA. The CDR3 length is 14 residues. CDR3 sequence reads: CASSLGGDTYGYTF. The CDR3 DNA is TGTGCCAGCAGCTTAGGTGGCGACACCTATGGCTACACCTTC.

V and J are TRBV6-2 or TRBV6-3 and TRBJ2-3; 11 nucleotides match TRBD2. Per the germline V gene, CDR1 is MNHEY and CDR2 is SVGEGT. V lost 2 bases to trimming and J lost 5 bases; unmatched junction nucleotides: 6. The CDR3 is 16 residues long. CDR3 DNA sequence: TGTGCCAGCAGTTACCCTCTAGCGGGGGGAAGAGATACGCAGTATTTT. Amino acid sequence: CASSYPLAGGRDTQYF.

V gene TRBV14 combines with J gene TRBJ1-1; TRBD1 agrees at 7 bases. J lost 4 bases, V lost 4 bases, and 6 bases had no gene match. The CDR3 runs to 14 residues. CDR1 is SGHDN, CDR2 FVKESK, per germline. CDR3 sequence: CASSRQGLGTEAFF. CDR3 DNA: TGTGCCAGCAGCCGACAGGGCCTGGGCACTGAAGCTTTCTTT.